This TCR beta chain was recorded in a study of control samples from healthy donors and cancer patients. The CDR3 runs 14 residues. V was pared by 4 bases and J by 4 bases, with 3 bases of the junction left unmatched. Germline CDR1 and CDR2: SGHRS and YFSETQ. Repertoires were generated with immunoSEQ multiplex PCR, while TCRdb's copy carries only in-frame clones and drops some. Of 150,000 to 200,000 clones in the sample, 91% were seen once. In this sample, this clone turned up once. The sample was blood. The clonotype originates from a woman aged 25 to 39 in good health. This rearrangement joins TRBV5-1 to TRBJ1-5, with TRBD1 identical over 9 bases. The CDR3 DNA sequence: TGCGCCAGCAGCACAGGGGGCGGGAATCAGCCCCAGCATTTT. This translates into CASSTGGGNQPQHF. The full variable domain, its missing parts supplied by reference TRBV5-1 and TRBJ1-5, is KAGVTQTPRYLIKTRGQQVTLSCSPISGHRSVSWYQQTPGQGLQFLFEYFSETQRNKGNFPGRFSGRQFSNSRSEMNVSTLELGDSALYLCASSTGGGNQPQHFGDGTRLSIL.